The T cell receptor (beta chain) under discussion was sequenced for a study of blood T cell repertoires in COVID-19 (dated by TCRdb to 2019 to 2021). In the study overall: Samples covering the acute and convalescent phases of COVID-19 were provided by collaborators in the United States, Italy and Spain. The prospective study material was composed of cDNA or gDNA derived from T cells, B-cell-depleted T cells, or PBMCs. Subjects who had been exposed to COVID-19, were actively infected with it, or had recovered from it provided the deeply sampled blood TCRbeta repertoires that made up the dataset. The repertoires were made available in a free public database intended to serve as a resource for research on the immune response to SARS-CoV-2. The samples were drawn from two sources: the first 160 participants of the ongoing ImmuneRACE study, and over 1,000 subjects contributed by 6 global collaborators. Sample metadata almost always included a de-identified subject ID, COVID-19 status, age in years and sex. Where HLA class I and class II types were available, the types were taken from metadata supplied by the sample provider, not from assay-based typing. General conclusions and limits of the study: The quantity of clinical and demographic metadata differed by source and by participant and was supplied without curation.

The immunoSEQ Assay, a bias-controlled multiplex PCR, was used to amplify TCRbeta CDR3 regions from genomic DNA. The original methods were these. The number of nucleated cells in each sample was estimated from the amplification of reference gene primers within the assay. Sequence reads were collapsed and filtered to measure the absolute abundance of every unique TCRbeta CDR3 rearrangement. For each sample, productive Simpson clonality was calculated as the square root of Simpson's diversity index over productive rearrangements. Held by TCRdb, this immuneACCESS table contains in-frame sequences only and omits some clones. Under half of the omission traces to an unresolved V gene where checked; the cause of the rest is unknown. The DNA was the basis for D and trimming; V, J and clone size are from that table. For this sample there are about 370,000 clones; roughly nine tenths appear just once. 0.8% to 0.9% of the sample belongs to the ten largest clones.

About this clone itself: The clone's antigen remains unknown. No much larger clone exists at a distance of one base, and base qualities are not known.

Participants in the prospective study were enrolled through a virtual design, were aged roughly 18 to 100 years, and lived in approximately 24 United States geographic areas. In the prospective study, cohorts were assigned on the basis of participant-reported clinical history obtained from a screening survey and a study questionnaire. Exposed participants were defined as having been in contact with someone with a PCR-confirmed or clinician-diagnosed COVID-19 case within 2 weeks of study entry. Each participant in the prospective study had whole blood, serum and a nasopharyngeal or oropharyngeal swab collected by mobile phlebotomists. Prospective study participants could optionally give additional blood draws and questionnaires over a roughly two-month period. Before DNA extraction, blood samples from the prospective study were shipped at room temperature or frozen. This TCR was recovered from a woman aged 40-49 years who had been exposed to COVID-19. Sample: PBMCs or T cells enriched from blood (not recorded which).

The CDR3: CASMGDIYGYTF. Here is the DNA: TGTGCCAGCATGGGGGACATCTATGGCTACACCTTC. Rearrangement joined TRBV6-5 to TRBJ1-2; 6 matching bases give a weak D call of TRBD1. V loses 7 bases of germline sequence and J loses 4 bases, and the interval between the two ends is 10 bases. Taken from the germline V gene, the CDR1 and CDR2 loops are MNHEY and SVGAGI. From its cysteine to its phenylalanine, the CDR3 spans 12 amino acids. The only DNA kept is the CDR3, 36 bases in frame from the first base.